These 9 T cell receptor beta chains came from one sample sequenced in a study of blood T cell repertoires in COVID-19. TCRdb's copy holds only in-frame clones and misses some; the assay was immunoSEQ multiplex PCR. This sample has roughly 140,000 clones, with around 79% found just once. Specimen: peripheral blood. The receptor source for this set is a man aged 50-59 years with active or convalescent COVID-19.

The chain has TRBV9 and TRBJ2-1; D ambiguous. There are 11 residues in the CDR3. CDR1 is SGDLS and CDR2 is YYNGEE in the germline V gene. V lost 2 bases and J 8 bases, leaving 5 bases between the germline ends. CDR3 nucleotide sequence: TGTGCCAGCAGCGTCGGAGATGAGCAGTTCTTC. Its translation: CASSVGDEQFF.

The CDR3 DNA reads TGTGCCAGCAGCGTATGGAGGCAGGGGGGTGAAGCTTTCTTT. Its protein product is CASSVWRQGGEAFF. This chain uses TRBV9 with TRBJ1-1; 7 nucleotides align to TRBD1. CDR1 SGDLS and CDR2 YYNGEE come from the germline V gene. Losses at the gene ends were 1 base for V and 7 bases for J; bases not matched to a gene: 7. The CDR3 covers 14 residues.

The rearrangement uses TRBV5-1 and TRBJ2-5; D gene ambiguous. This CDR3 is 12 amino acids long. V shed 4 bases and J shed 5 bases, with 9 bases lying between them. The V gene's germline CDR1 is SGHRS and CDR2 YFSETQ. The chain's CDR3 is CASSPELETQYF. CDR3 nucleotides: TGCGCCAGCAGCCCCGAGCTGGAGACCCAGTACTTC.

This chain connects TRBV2 to TRBJ2-5; D ambiguous. Trimming stripped 3 bases from V and 7 bases from J, with 9 bases between. The CDR3 covers 12 residues. Germline V lookup: CDR1 SNHLY, CDR2 FYNNEI. CDR3 sequence: CASSDVAWTQYF. DNA for the CDR3: TGTGCCAGCAGTGATGTCGCGTGGACCCAGTACTTC.

This chain uses TRBV28 with TRBJ2-7, with D hard to call. CDR1 and CDR2 from the germline V gene are MDHEN and SYDVKM. The CDR3 is 15 amino acids. V lost 5 bases and J lost 3, with 17 bases in between. The CDR3 coding sequence is TGTGCCAGCAGTCCGGCCCTTGCGGCGGTCTACGAGCAGTACTTC. Its protein is CASSPALAAVYEQYF. Based on the CDR3 plus reference TRBV28 and TRBJ2-7, the full variable domain is DVKVTQSSRYLVKRTGEKVFLECVQDMDHENMFWYRQDPGLGLRLIYFSYDVKMKEKGDIPEGYSVSREKKERFSLILESASTNQTSMYLCASSPALAAVYEQYFGPGTRLTVT.

The chain links TRBV19 to TRBJ2-5; the D gene is possibly TRBD1 (6 bases). The germline CDR1 and CDR2 sequences are LNHDA and SQIVND (reference sequence). The V gene lost 1 base and the J gene lost 0 bases, with 12 bases spanning the gap. This CDR3 has 16 amino acids. The CDR3 DNA reads TGTGCCAGTAGTATAGGTAAAGGGGGATACCAAGAGACCCAGTACTTC. The encoded protein is CASSIGKGGYQETQYF.

The V call is TRBV6-1, the J call TRBJ1-5, with 9 bases lining up with TRBD1. The CDR3 spans 15 residues. V lost 1 base to trimming and J lost 7 bases; unmatched junction nucleotides: 5. CDR1 and CDR2 from the germline V gene are MNHNS and SASEGT. The CDR3 nucleotides read TGTGCCAGCAGTGAAGGGACAGGGGTTGAGCAGCCCCAGCATTTT. Its translation: CASSEGTGVEQPQHF.

V and J are TRBV24-1 and TRBJ2-7; 8 nucleotides match TRBD1. V was clipped by 2 bases and J by 5 bases; unmatched bases: 10. The CDR3 consists of 16 residues. Germline V gives CDR1 KGHDR, CDR2 SFDVKD. The CDR3 DNA follows: TGTGCCACCAGTGATTCCATCGGACAGGGCGTCGACGAGCAGTACTTC. Protein sequence: CATSDSIGQGVDEQYF.

The chain combines TRBV27 with TRBJ2-1, with D maybe TRBD2 (6 bases). Germline V lookup: CDR1 MNHEY, CDR2 SMNVEV (reference sequence). V dropped 1 base and J dropped 2 bases, with 12 bases sitting between them. The CDR3 totals 16 residues. CDR3 amino acids: CASSLYGGITYNEQFF. The CDR3 DNA follows: TGTGCCAGCAGTTTATACGGCGGGATCACCTACAATGAGCAGTTCTTC.